The TCR beta chain under discussion was sequenced for a study of cytomegalovirus exposure and HLA in healthy donors. V was cut by 0 bases and J by 1 base, with 10 bases left in between. The CDR3 covers 16 residues. Looked up from germline, CDR1 is SGHRS and CDR2 is YFSETQ. Vbeta (60) and Jbeta (13) primers were used in the PCR. TCRdb keeps only in-frame clones here, not all; method: immunoSEQ multiplex PCR. This table has under 200,000 clones, approximately 84% appearing once. This clone showed up just a few times. Its target is unknown. Study-wide findings and caveats: Investigators reported 150 to 200 TCR beta chains as tied to cytomegalovirus.

The chain joins TRBV5-1 to TRBJ2-2; a possible D gene is TRBD2 (6 bases). This TCR derives from a woman between 50 and 59 years old in good health and CMV-seropositive. The source material was PBMCs. This CDR3 reads CASSLVPAGNTGELFF. CDR3 DNA: TGCGCCAGCAGCTTGGTACCAGCGGGGAACACCGGGGAGCTGTTTTTT.